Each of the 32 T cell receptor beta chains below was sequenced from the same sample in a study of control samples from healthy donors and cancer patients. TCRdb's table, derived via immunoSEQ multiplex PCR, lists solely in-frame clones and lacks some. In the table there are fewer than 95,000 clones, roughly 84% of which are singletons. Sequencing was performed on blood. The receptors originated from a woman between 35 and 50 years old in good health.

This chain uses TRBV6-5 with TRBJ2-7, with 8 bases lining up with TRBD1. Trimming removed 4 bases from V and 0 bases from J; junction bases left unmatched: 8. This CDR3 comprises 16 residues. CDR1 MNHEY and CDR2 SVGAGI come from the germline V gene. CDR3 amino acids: CASSSPNGQGSYEQYF. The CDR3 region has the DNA TGTGCCAGCAGTTCTCCAAATGGACAGGGCTCCTACGAGCAGTACTTC.

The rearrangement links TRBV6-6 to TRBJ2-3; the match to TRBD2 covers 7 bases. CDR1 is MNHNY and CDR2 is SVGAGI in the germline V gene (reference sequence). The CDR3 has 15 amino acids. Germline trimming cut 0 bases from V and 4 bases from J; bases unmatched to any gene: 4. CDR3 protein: CASSYSGGRADTQYF. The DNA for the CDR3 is TGTGCCAGCAGTTACTCGGGGGGGAGGGCAGATACGCAGTATTTT.

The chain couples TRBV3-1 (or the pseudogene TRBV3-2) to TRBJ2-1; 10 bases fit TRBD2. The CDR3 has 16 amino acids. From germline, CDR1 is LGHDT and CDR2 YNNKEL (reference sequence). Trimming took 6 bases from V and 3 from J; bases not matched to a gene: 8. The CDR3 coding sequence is TGTGCCAGCAGTTCCAATAGCGGGGGGCACTACAATGAGCAGTTCTTC. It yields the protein CASSSNSGGHYNEQFF.

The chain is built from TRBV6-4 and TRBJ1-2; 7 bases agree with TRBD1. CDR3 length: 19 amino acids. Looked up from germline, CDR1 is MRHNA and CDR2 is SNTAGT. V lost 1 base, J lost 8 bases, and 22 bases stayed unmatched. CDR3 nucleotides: TGTGCCAGCAGTGACTTGGAACACTCGAGGACAGGAGGGGGTAAGGGCTACACCTTC. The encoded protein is CASSDLEHSRTGGGKGYTF.

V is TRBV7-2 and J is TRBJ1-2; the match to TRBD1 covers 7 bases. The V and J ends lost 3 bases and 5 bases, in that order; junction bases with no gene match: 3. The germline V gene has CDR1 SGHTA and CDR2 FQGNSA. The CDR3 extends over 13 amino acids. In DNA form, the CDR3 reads TGTGCCAGCAGCTTGGGACAGAGATATGGCTACACCTTC. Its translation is CASSLGQRYGYTF.

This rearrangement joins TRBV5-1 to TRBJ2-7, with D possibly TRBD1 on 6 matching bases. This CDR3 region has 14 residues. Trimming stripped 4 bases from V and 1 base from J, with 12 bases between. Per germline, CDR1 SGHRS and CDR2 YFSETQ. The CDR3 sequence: CASSPTQGSYEQYF. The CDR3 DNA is TGCGCCAGCAGCCCTACACAGGGATCCTACGAGCAGTACTTC.

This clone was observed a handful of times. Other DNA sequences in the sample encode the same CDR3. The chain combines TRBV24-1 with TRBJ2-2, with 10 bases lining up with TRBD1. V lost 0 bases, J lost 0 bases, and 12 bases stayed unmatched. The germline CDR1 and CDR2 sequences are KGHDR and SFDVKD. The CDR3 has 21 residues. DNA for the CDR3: TGTGCCACCAGTGATTTGCCGGGACAGGGGCGAGGGCTTGCGAACACCGGGGAGCTGTTTTTT. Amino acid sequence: CATSDLPGQGRGLANTGELFF.

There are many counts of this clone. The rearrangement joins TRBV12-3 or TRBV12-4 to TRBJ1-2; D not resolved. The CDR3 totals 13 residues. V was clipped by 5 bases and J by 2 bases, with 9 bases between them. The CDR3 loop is CASSITENYGYTF. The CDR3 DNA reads TGTGCCAGCAGTATTACAGAGAACTATGGCTACACCTTC.

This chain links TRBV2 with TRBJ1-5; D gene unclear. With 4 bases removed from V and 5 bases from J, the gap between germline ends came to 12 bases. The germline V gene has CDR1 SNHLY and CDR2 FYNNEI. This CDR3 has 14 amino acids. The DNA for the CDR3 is TGTGCCAGCAGTGCACCGACCCCGTATCAGCCCCAGCATTTT. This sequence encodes CASSAPTPYQPQHF.

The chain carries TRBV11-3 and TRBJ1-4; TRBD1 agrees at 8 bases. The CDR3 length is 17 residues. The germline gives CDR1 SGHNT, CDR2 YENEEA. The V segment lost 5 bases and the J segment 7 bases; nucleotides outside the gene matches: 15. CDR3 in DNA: TGTGCCAGCAGCAACGCTTTAGAGACAGGGGACGGTGAAAAACTGTTTTTT. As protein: CASSNALETGDGEKLFF.

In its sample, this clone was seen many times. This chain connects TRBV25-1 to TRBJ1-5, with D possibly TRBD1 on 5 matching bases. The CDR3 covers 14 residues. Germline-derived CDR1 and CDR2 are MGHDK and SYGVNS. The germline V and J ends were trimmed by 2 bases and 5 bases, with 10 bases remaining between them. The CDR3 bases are TGTGCCAGCAGTGAACCCGGGGGGTATCAGCCCCAGCATTTT. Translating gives CASSEPGGYQPQHF.

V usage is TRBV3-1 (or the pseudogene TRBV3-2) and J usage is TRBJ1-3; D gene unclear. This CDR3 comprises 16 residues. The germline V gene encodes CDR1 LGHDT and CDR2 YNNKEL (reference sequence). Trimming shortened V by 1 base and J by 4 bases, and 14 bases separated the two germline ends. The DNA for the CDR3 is TGTGCCAGCAGCCAAGCACAATCGGACCCAGGAAACACCATATATTTT. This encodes CASSQAQSDPGNTIYF.

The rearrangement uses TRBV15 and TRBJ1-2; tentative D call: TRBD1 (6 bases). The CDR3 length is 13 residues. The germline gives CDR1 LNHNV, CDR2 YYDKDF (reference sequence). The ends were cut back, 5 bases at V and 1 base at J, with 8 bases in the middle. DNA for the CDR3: TGTGCCACCAGCCCAGGGGATAACTATGGCTACACCTTC. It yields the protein CATSPGDNYGYTF.

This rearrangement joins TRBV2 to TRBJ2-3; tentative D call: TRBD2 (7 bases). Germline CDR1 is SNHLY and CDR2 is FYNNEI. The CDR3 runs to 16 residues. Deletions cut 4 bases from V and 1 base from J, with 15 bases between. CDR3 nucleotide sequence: TGTGCCAGCAGTGGAGGGGGGGCCGTTCGCACAGATACGCAGTATTTT. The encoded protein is CASSGGGAVRTDTQYF.

CDR3 sequence: CASSYLGDPNTEAFF. DNA for the CDR3: TGTGCCAGCAGCTACCTGGGGGACCCGAACACTGAAGCTTTCTTT. This rearrangement joins TRBV9 to TRBJ1-1, with D perhaps TRBD1 (5 bases). V lost 4 bases and J 1 base, leaving 14 bases between the germline ends. The germline V gene encodes CDR1 SGDLS and CDR2 YYNGEE. The CDR3 extends over 15 amino acids.

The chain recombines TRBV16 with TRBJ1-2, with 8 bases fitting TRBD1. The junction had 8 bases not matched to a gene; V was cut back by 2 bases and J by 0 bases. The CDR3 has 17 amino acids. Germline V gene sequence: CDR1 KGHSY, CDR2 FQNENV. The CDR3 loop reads CASSQRPGQGANYGYTF. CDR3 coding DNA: TGTGCCAGCAGCCAAAGACCCGGACAGGGAGCTAACTATGGCTACACCTTC.

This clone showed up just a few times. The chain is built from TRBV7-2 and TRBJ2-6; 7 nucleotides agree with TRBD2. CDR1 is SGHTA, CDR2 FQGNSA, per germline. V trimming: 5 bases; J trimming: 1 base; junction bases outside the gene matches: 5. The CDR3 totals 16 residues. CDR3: CASSVSSGSGANVLTF. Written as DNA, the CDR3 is TGTGCCAGCAGCGTCTCTAGCGGATCTGGGGCCAACGTCCTGACTTTC.

CDR3 in DNA: TGTGCCAGCAGTTTGGACAGAGCTGAAGCTTTCTTT. Translation: CASSLDRAEAFF. The chain employs TRBV7-8 and TRBJ1-1, with a weak D call TRBD1 (6 bases). V dropped 6 bases and J dropped 6 bases, with 11 bases sitting between them. This CDR3 has 12 residues. Germline values: CDR1 SGHVS, CDR2 FQNEAQ.

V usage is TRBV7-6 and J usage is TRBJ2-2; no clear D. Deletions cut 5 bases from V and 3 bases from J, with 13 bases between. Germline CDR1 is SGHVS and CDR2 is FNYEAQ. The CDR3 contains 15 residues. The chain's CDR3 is CASSPSPGHTGELFF. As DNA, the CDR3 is TGTGCCAGCAGCCCGAGCCCCGGGCACACCGGGGAGCTGTTTTTT.

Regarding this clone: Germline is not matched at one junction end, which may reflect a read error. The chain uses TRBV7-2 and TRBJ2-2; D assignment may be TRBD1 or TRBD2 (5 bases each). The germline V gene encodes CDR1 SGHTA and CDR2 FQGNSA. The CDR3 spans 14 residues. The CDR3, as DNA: TGTGCCAGCAGCTTAGAGGGGAGCACCCGGGAGCTGTTTTTT. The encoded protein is CASSLEGSTRELFF.

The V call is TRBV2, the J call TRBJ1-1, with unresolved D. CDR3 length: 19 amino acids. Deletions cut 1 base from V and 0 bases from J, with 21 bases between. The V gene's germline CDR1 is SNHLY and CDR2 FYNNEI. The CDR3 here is CASSEGRTDWFYVNTEAFF. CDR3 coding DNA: TGTGCCAGCAGTGAAGGCAGGACGGATTGGTTTTATGTGAACACTGAAGCTTTCTTT.

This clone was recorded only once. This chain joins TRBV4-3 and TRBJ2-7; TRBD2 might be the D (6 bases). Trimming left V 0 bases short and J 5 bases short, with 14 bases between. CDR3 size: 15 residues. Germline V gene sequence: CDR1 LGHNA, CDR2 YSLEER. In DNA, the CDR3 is TGCGCCAGCAGCCAAGATTGGCTAGCGAAGGACGAGCAGTACTTC. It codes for CASSQDWLAKDEQYF.

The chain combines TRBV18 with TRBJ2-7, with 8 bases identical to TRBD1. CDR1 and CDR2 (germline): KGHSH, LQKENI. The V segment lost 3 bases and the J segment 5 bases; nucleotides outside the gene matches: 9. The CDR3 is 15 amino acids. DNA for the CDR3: TGTGCCAGCTCACCGAGCCGGGACAGGTACAACGAGCAGTACTTC. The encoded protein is CASSPSRDRYNEQYF.

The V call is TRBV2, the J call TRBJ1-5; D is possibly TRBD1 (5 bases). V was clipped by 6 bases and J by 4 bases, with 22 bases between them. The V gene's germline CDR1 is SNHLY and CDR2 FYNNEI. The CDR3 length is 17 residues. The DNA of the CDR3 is TGTGCCAGCAGCCCTACCATAGACCGGGGGGGGAATCAGCCCCAGCATTTT. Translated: CASSPTIDRGGNQPQHF.

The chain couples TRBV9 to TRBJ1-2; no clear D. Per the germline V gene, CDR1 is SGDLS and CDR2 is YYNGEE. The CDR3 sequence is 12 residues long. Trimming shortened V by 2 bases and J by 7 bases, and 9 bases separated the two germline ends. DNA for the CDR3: TGTGCCAGCAGCGTTTCGGGTGGTGGCTACACCTTC. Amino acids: CASSVSGGGYTF.

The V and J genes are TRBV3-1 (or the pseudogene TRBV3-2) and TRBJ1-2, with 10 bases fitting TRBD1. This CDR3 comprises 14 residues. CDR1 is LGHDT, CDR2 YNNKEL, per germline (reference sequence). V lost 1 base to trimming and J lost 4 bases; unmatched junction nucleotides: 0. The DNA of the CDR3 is TGTGCCAGCAGCCAAGGGACAGGGGGCTATGGCTACACCTTC. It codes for CASSQGTGGYGYTF.

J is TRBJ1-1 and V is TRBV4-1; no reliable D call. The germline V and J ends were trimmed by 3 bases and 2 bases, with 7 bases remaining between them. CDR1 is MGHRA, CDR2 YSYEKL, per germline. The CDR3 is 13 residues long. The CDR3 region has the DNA TGCGCCAGCAGCCAGGGTTTTAACACTGAAGCTTTCTTT. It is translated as CASSQGFNTEAFF.

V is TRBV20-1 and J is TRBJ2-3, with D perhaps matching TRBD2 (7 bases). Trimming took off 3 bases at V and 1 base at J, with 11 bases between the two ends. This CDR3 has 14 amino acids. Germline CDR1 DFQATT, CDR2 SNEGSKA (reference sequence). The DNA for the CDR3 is TGCAGTGCTAGTAAAGGGGGGGGCACAGATACGCAGTATTTT. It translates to CSASKGGGTDTQYF.

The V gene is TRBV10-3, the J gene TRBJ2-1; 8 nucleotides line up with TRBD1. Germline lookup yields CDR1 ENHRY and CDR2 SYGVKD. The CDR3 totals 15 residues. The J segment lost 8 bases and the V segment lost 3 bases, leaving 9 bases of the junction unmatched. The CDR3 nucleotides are TGTGCCATCAGTGATTCAGGGGGCGATGGGGATGAGCAGTTCTTC. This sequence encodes CAISDSGGDGDEQFF.

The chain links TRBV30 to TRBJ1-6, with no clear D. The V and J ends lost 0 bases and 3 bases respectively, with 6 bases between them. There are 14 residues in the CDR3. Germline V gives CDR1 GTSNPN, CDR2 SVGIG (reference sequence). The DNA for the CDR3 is TGTGCCTGGAGTGTCCAGGTCTATAATTCACCCCTCCACTTT. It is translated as CAWSVQVYNSPLHF.

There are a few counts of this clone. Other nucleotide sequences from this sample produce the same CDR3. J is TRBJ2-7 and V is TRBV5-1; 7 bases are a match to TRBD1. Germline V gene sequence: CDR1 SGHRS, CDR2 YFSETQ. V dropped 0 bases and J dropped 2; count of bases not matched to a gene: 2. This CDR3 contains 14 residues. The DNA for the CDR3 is TGCGCCAGCAGCTTGGGACAGGGTGCCTACGAGCAGTACTTC. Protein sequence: CASSLGQGAYEQYF.

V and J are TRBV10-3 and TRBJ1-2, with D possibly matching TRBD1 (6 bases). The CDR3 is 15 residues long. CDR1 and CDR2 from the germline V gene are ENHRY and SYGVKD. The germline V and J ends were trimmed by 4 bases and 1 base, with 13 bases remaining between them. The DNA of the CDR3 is TGTGCCATCAGTGCATCGGGACACTTTAACTATGGCTACACCTTC. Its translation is CAISASGHFNYGYTF.